One and the same sample provided the 31 T cell receptor beta chains below, sequenced in a study of regulatory T cells in long-lasting Graves disease. Through Arm-PCR of CDR3 regions and iRepertoire HTBI primers, TCR beta libraries were built. MiXCR was run by TCRdb on the multiplex PCR reads, yielding one entry per CDR3 protein. This table holds almost 350,000 distinct CDR3 sequences, about 20% found once. This sample's time point: persistent/refractory GD, antithyroid drugs over 5 years with positive TRAb. There was RNA extracted from PBMCs, and the TCR library was made from it. The sequencing here drew on peripheral blood mononuclear cells (PBMCs), taken when the disease was refractory, from a patient treated with antithyroid drugs. These TCRs come from a female donor with Graves disease.

The V call is TRBV6-1, the J call TRBJ1-5; the D is unclear. The length of the CDR3 is 17 residues. Trimming took off 3 bases at V and 0 bases at J, with 15 bases between the two ends. The germline V gene has CDR1 MNHNS and CDR2 SASEGT. The CDR3, as DNA: TGTGCCAGCAGTGATCCCTTCACGCCTTATAGCAATCAGCCCCAGCATTTT. Translation: CASSDPFTPYSNQPQHF.

This clonotype was seen only a few times. J is TRBJ1-3 and V is TRBV6-1; D is unresolved. The CDR3 is made up of 14 amino acids. Trimming stripped 4 bases from V and 0 bases from J, with 7 bases between. The germline V gene encodes CDR1 MNHNS and CDR2 SASEGT. CDR3 DNA: TGTGCCAGCAGTGTTAGGAGCTCTGGAAACACCATATATTTT. Residues: CASSVRSSGNTIYF.

This clonotype was recorded a few times. The chain combines TRBV6-4 with TRBJ1-2; TRBD1 is a possible D gene (5 bases). Germline-derived CDR1 and CDR2 are MRHNA and SNTAGT. Trimming pared 2 bases from V and 6 bases from J, leaving 13 bases between. The CDR3 sequence is 14 residues long. In nucleotides, the CDR3 is TGTGCCAGCAGTGACGGGGAAGGAGGGGATGGCTACACCTTC. Protein product: CASSDGEGGDGYTF.

This chain connects TRBV28 to TRBJ2-1; TRBD1 matches 7 bases. V was pared by 5 bases and J by 8 bases, with 15 bases of the junction left unmatched. The CDR3 contains 16 residues. The V gene's germline CDR1 is MDHEN and CDR2 SYDVKM. The CDR3 sequence is CASSPARGILGDEQFF. CDR3 nucleotide sequence: TGTGCCAGCAGTCCGGCCAGGGGGATTTTGGGAGATGAGCAGTTCTTC.

This chain's CDR3 is CASTPHGGYGYTF. The CDR3 DNA is TGTGCCAGTACCCCTCACGGGGGCTATGGCTACACCTTC. The J gene is TRBJ1-2, the V gene TRBV19, with a tentative D call TRBD1 (5 bases). The CDR3 covers 13 residues. The V end lost 7 bases, the J end lost 4 bases, and 13 bases lay between the germline ends. Germline CDR1 LNHDA, CDR2 SQIVND (reference sequence).

There are many counts of this clonotype. The chain links TRBV29-1 to TRBJ2-7; TRBD1 might be the D (6 bases). V was cut by 6 bases and J by 1 base, with 13 bases left in between. Per germline, CDR1 SQVTM and CDR2 ANQGSEA. This CDR3 has 13 residues. The CDR3 DNA reads as TGCAGCGTGTGGACAGAGTCTTCCTACGAGCAGTACTTC. Its protein product is CSVWTESSYEQYF.

This clonotype was detected only a few times. The J gene is TRBJ1-6, the V gene TRBV5-6, with D possibly being TRBD1 (5 bases). The V and J ends lost 0 bases and 7 bases respectively, with 17 bases between them. CDR3 length: 17 amino acids. Per germline, CDR1 SGHDT and CDR2 YYEEEE. CDR3 in DNA: TGTGCCAGCAGCTTGGCAGGGAGGGCAGTGCTGAATTCACCCCTCCACTTT. Protein product: CASSLAGRAVLNSPLHF.

Many counts were recorded for this clonotype. The J gene is TRBJ2-5, the V gene TRBV2, with D unresolved. Germline loops: CDR1 SNHLY, CDR2 FYNNEI. This CDR3 contains 15 residues. Trimming left V 6 bases short and J 4 bases short, with 18 bases between. Here the CDR3 reads CASSPLRAGGETQYF. The CDR3 DNA sequence: TGTGCCAGCAGCCCCCTCCGGGCCGGCGGAGAGACCCAGTACTTC.

CDR3 protein: CASSTTSGTANTGELFF. CDR3 coding DNA: TGTGCCAGCAGCACGACTAGCGGGACCGCGAACACCGGGGAGCTGTTTTTT. The V gene is TRBV7-9, the J gene TRBJ2-2; TRBD2 aligns across 11 bases. CDR3 length equals 17 residues. Germline V lookup: CDR1 SEHNR, CDR2 FQNEAQ (reference sequence). Losses at the gene ends were 5 bases for V and 0 bases for J; bases not matched to a gene: 5.

This clonotype occurred many times. The rearrangement links TRBV6-5 to TRBJ1-4; no firm D call. This CDR3 contains 13 residues. With 3 bases removed from V and 5 bases from J, the gap between germline ends came to 7 bases. Germline V lookup: CDR1 MNHEY, CDR2 SVGAGI. For the CDR3, the DNA is TGTGCCAGCAGTTATGGGGAGAATGAAAAACTGTTTTTT. This translates into CASSYGENEKLFF.

This chain connects TRBV7-8 to TRBJ2-1; TRBD1 matches 8 bases. Germline trimming cut 1 base from V and 3 bases from J; bases unmatched to any gene: 5. The CDR3 spans 16 residues. CDR1 and CDR2 (germline): SGHVS, FQNEAQ. Here the CDR3 DNA reads TGTGCCAGCAGCTTAGGCGGGACAGGATACTACAATGAGCAGTTCTTC. It translates to CASSLGGTGYYNEQFF.

This clonotype was picked up a small number of times. A far larger clone lies a single base away; this is likely a read error. The J gene is TRBJ2-7, the V gene TRBV7-3, with D perhaps being TRBD1 or TRBD2 (6 bases each). Trimming pared 6 bases from V and 2 bases from J, leaving 17 bases between. The CDR3 sequence is 15 residues long. Germline-derived CDR1 and CDR2 are SGHTA and FQGTGA. CDR3 amino acids: CASSWGAPGPYEQYF. The CDR3 coding sequence is TGTGCCAGCAGTTGGGGGGCACCAGGACCCTACGAGCAGTACTTC.

CDR3 nucleotides: TGTGCCAGCAGTCGTCGGACTGGATACAATGAGCAGTTCTTC. The encoded protein is CASSRRTGYNEQFF. J is TRBJ2-1 and V is TRBV6-2 or TRBV6-3, with a tentative D call TRBD2 (5 bases). Looked up from germline, CDR1 is MNHEY and CDR2 is SVGEGT. Between the trimmed V and J ends, which lost 5 bases and 4 bases, there was a span of 12 bases. CDR3 length: 14 residues.

This clonotype was picked up a small number of times. The rearrangement uses TRBV6-5 and TRBJ2-1; tentatively, D is TRBD2 (6 bases). This CDR3 comprises 13 residues. The germline gives CDR1 MNHEY, CDR2 SVGAGI. V was shortened by 4 bases and J by 6 bases, with 10 bases between the two germline ends. The CDR3 DNA follows: TGTGCCAGCAGTTGGCGGGACTTCAATGAGCAGTTCTTC. Translated: CASSWRDFNEQFF.

This clonotype was counted at least ten times. J is TRBJ2-2 and V is TRBV28; D is unclear. Trimming shortened V by 2 bases and J by 4 bases, and 2 bases separated the two germline ends. This CDR3 has 12 amino acids. The germline V gene encodes CDR1 MDHEN and CDR2 SYDVKM. The CDR3 DNA follows: TGTGCCAGCAGTTTACCCACCGGGGAGCTGTTTTTT. This encodes CASSLPTGELFF.

Turning to this clonotype: Possible read error: a much larger clone is one base away. As the CDR3 is not closed by the conserved phenylalanine or tryptophan, this likely results from a read error. The rearrangement joins TRBV11-2 to TRBJ1-1; D may be TRBD1 (5 bases). CDR3 length: 13 residues. Germline lookup yields CDR1 SGHAT and CDR2 FQNNGV. The germline V and J ends were trimmed by 1 base and 11 bases, with 14 bases remaining between them. The CDR3 loop reads CASSLVFPGYAFL. In DNA form, the CDR3 reads TGTGCCAGCAGCTTAGTTTTCCCAGGGTATGCTTTCCTT.

This clonotype was picked up one time. The chain joins TRBV5-1 to TRBJ1-1; D remains ambiguous. The length of the CDR3 is 15 residues. Germline V lookup: CDR1 SGHRS, CDR2 YFSETQ. Trimming pared 0 bases from V and 0 bases from J, leaving 9 bases between. As DNA, the CDR3 is TGCGCCAGCAGCTTGGAGTGGGCAGTGAACACTGAAGCTTTCTTT. It encodes CASSLEWAVNTEAFF.

The rearrangement uses TRBV5-6 and TRBJ1-5; 10 positions agree with TRBD1. The J segment lost 4 bases and the V segment lost 6 bases, leaving 4 bases of the junction unmatched. Germline CDR1 and CDR2: SGHDT and YYEEEE. The CDR3 runs 14 residues. The CDR3 nucleotides read TGTGCCAGCATCCTGGACAGGGGGAATCAGCCCCAGCATTTT. Its protein is CASILDRGNQPQHF. Full variable domain (outside the CDR3, taken from reference TRBV5-6 and TRBJ1-5): DAGVTQSPTHLIKTRGQQVTLRCSPKSGHDTVSWYQQALGQGPQFIFQYYEEEERQRGNFPDRFSGHQFPNYSSELNVNALLLGDSALYLCASILDRGNQPQHFGDGTRLSIL.

This clonotype appeared many times. This chain links TRBV12-3 or TRBV12-4 with TRBJ1-5, with D hard to call. Trimming removed 5 bases at V and 1 base at J, with 12 bases between. The CDR3 sequence is 15 residues long. The CDR3: CASSTDPWSNQPQHF. The CDR3 DNA follows: TGTGCCAGCAGTACAGACCCCTGGAGCAATCAGCCCCAGCATTTT.

About this clonotype: With a much larger clone just one base away, this may be a read error. This chain links TRBV29-1 with TRBJ2-5; D ambiguous. The CDR3 totals 12 residues. The germline V gene has CDR1 SQVTM and CDR2 ANQGSEA. V lost 4 bases, J lost 0 bases, and 6 bases lay in between. The CDR3 DNA reads as TGCAGCGTTGGGGCCAACCAAGAGACCCAGTACTTC. This sequence encodes CSVGANQETQYF.

The V call is TRBV2, the J call TRBJ2-7, with 7 bases that match TRBD1. This CDR3 has 15 residues. The germline CDR1 and CDR2 sequences are SNHLY and FYNNEI. After removal of 5 bases from V and 5 bases from J, the junction contained 12 bases not matched to a gene. DNA of the CDR3: TGTGCCAGCAGTAGGACAGGCAAGCAAGCTAACGAGCAGTACTTC. Translating it yields CASSRTGKQANEQYF.

Of note for this clonotype: The junction departs from germline at one end; a sequencing error may be responsible. The rearrangement uses TRBV30 and TRBJ2-5; the D gene is possibly TRBD2 (5 bases). Germline V lookup: CDR1 GTSNPN, CDR2 SVGIG (reference sequence). This CDR3 comprises 11 residues. As DNA, the CDR3 is TGTGCCTGGGGCGAGGGAGAGGCCCAGTACTTC. Protein: CAWGEGEAQYF.

This clonotype was counted between two and nine times. CDR3 DNA sequence: TGTGCCAGTACGGCGCTTAGCTCTGGAAACACCATATATTTT. It encodes CASTALSSGNTIYF. The rearrangement uses TRBV19 and TRBJ1-3; D not resolved. Looked up from germline, CDR1 is LNHDA and CDR2 is SQIVND (reference sequence). This CDR3 is built from 14 residues. Trimming pared 7 bases from V and 0 bases from J, leaving 10 bases between.

This clonotype was detected ten times or more. The chain has TRBV6-1 and TRBJ2-7; TRBD2 agrees at 9 bases. CDR3 length equals 13 residues. The V gene's germline CDR1 is MNHNS and CDR2 SASEGT. V dropped 7 bases and J dropped 3; count of bases not matched to a gene: 4. CDR3 nucleotide sequence: TGTGCCAGCACCAAGACTAGCGGCTACGAGCAGTACTTC. This sequence encodes CASTKTSGYEQYF.

This clonotype was seen ten or more times. The chain joins TRBV11-2 to TRBJ2-7; either TRBD1 or TRBD2 may supply D (6 bases each). The V and J ends lost 1 base and 5 bases respectively, with 15 bases between them. Germline values: CDR1 SGHAT, CDR2 FQNNGV. The CDR3 has 15 residues. The DNA for the CDR3 is TGTGCCAGCAGCTTAGTGCAGGGGAGGAGGCACGAGCAGTACTTC. It encodes CASSLVQGRRHEQYF.

This chain connects TRBV19 to TRBJ2-1; 8 bases line up with TRBD2. With V trimmed by 7 bases and J by 6 bases, 14 bases remained unmatched. Germline V gene lookup returns CDR1 LNHDA and CDR2 SQIVND (reference sequence). CDR3 length: 16 residues. In DNA form, the CDR3 reads TGTGCCAGTATAGGCGGGGGGAGGGGGAAGGGCAATGAGCAGTTCTTC. This translates into CASIGGGRGKGNEQFF.

This clonotype was recorded at least ten times. The rearrangement links TRBV11-2 to TRBJ2-7; D is perhaps TRBD1 (6 bases). The CDR3 consists of 15 residues. Germline CDR1 and CDR2: SGHAT and FQNNGV. V shed 0 bases and J shed 4 bases, with 13 bases lying between them. CDR3 bases: TGTGCCAGCAGCTTAGAGCCTCAACAGGGATACGAGCAGTACTTC. This translates into CASSLEPQQGYEQYF.

This clonotype showed up many times. The chain has TRBV6-5 and TRBJ1-1; D may be TRBD1 (5 bases). There are 13 residues in the CDR3. V was shortened by 2 bases and J by 4 bases, with 8 bases between the two germline ends. Looked up from germline, CDR1 is MNHEY and CDR2 is SVGAGI. Here the CDR3 reads CASSYPGRTEAFF. The CDR3 region has the DNA TGTGCCAGCAGTTACCCAGGGCGCACTGAAGCTTTCTTT.

The genes are TRBV2 and TRBJ2-2; 7 nucleotides align to TRBD2. This CDR3 region has 15 residues. CDR1 and CDR2 (germline): SNHLY, FYNNEI. The junction had 10 bases not matched to a gene; V was cut back by 8 bases and J by 4 bases. CDR3 loop: CASRRTSGATGELFF. CDR3 sequence (DNA): TGTGCCAGCCGTCGGACTAGTGGGGCCACCGGGGAGCTGTTTTTT.

The V call is TRBV5-6, the J call TRBJ2-5, with D possibly called TRBD1 or TRBD2 (6 bases each). Germline CDR1 reads SGHDT; CDR2 reads YYEEEE. Trimming left V 4 bases short and J 3 bases short, with 16 bases between. The CDR3 consists of 15 residues. Here the CDR3 DNA reads TGTGCCAGCAGCCTCGGGGGCCCGGGGAAAGAGACCCAGTACTTC. Amino acids: CASSLGGPGKETQYF.

As for this clonotype: Given a far larger clone just one base away, this is likely a sequencing read error. The chain carries TRBV6-2 or TRBV6-3 and TRBJ1-6; 7 bases line up with TRBD1. This CDR3 is 17 amino acids long. Germline lookup yields CDR1 MNHEY and CDR2 SVGEGT. The CDR3 region is CASSYTNRGSGNPPLHF. In DNA, the CDR3 is TGTGCCAGCAGTTACACAAACAGGGGATCGGGTAATCCACCCCTCCACTTT.